This T cell receptor beta chain was profiled in a study of blood T cell repertoires in COVID-19. Study as a whole: Sites across the United States, Italy and Spain contributed samples from acute and convalescent COVID-19.

Original methodology: Reference gene primer amplification in the assay estimated nucleated cell counts. Only in-frame clones appear in the TCRdb table, and some are missing; sequencing was by immunoSEQ multiplex PCR. V, J and clone size reflect that table, while D and trimming were determined from the DNA. In the table there are approximately 160,000 clones, approximately 86% of which are singletons. Germline V gives CDR1 MNHEY, CDR2 SVGAGI. The CDR3 length is 14 residues. J was trimmed by 5 bases and V by 2 bases; bases with no gene match: 5. One Seattle source followed patients from active infection through their disease course.

The chain employs TRBV6-5 and TRBJ1-1, with TRBD1 matching 7 bases. This receptor was taken from a man between 60 and 70 years old with COVID-19, enrolled during active disease. Sequenced sample: peripheral blood. The CDR3 sequence: CASSYARGSTEAFF. In DNA, the CDR3 is TGTGCCAGCAGTTACGCCAGGGGGTCTACTGAAGCTTTCTTT.